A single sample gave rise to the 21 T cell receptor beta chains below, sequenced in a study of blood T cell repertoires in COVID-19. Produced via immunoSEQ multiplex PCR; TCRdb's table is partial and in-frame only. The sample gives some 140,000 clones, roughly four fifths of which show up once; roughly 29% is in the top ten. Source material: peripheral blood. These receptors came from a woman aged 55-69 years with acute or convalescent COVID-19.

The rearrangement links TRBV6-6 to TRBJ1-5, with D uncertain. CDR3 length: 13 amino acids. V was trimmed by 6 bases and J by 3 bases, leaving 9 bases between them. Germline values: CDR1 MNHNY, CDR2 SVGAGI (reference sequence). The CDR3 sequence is CASSQASNQPQHF. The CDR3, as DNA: TGTGCCAGCAGCCAGGCGTCCAATCAGCCCCAGCATTTT.

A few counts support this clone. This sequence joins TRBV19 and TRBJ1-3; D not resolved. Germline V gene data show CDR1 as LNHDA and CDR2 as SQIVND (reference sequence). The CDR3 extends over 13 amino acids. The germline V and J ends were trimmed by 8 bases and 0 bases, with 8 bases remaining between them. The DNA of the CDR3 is TGTGCCAGTTTGGGCAACTCTGGAAACACCATATATTTT. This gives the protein CASLGNSGNTIYF.

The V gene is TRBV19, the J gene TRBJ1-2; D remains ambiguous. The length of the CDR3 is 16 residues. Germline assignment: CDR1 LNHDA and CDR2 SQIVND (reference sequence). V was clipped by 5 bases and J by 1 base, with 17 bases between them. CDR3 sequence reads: CASSARRQPFNYGYTF. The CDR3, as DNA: TGTGCCAGTAGTGCGCGGAGGCAGCCTTTTAACTATGGCTACACCTTC.

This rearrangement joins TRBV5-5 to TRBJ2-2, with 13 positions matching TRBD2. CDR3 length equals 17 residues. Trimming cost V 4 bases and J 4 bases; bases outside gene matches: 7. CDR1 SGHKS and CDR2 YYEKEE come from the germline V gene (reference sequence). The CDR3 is CASSALTSGGVTGELFF. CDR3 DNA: TGTGCCAGCAGCGCCCTTACTAGCGGGGGGGTCACCGGGGAGCTGTTTTTT.

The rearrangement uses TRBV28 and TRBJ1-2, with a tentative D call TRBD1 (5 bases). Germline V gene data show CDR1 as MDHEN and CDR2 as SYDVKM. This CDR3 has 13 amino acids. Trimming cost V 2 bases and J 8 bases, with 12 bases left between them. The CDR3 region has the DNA TGTGCCAGCAGTTTAAGGACATTTCAAGGCTACACCTTC. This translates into CASSLRTFQGYTF.

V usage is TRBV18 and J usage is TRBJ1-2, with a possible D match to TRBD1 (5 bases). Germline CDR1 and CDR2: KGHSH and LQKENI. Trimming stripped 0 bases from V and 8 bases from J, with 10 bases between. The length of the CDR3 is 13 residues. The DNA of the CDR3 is TGTGCCAGCTCACCACCTCAGGGCTTAGGCTACACCTTC. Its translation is CASSPPQGLGYTF.

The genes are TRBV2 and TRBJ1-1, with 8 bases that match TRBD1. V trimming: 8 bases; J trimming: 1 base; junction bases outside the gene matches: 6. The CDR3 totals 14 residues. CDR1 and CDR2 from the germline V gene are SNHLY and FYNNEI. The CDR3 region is CASLTTGGNTEAFF. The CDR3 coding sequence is TGTGCCAGCCTAACAACAGGGGGGAACACTGAAGCTTTCTTT.

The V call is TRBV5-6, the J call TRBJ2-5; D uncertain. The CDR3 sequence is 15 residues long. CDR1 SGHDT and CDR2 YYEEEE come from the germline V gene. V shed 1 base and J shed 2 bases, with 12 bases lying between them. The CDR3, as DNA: TGTGCCAGCAGCTTGTCGACACCCCGACAAGAGACCCAGTACTTC. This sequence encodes CASSLSTPRQETQYF. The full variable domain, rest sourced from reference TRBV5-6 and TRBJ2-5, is DAGVTQSPTHLIKTRGQQVTLRCSPKSGHDTVSWYQQALGQGPQFIFQYYEEEERQRGNFPDRFSGHQFPNYSSELNVNALLLGDSALYLCASSLSTPRQETQYFGPGTRLLVL.

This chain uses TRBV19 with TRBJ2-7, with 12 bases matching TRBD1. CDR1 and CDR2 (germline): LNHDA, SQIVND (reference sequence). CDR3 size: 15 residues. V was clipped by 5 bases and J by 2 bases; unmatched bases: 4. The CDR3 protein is CASSGGQGAPYEQYF. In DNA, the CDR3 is TGTGCCAGTAGTGGGGGACAGGGGGCACCCTACGAGCAGTACTTC.

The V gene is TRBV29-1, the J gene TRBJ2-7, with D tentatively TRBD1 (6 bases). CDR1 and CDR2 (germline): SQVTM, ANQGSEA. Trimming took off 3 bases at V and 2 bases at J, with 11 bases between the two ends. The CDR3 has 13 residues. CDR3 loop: CSVEGHDTYEQYF. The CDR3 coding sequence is TGCAGCGTTGAGGGACACGACACCTACGAGCAGTACTTC.

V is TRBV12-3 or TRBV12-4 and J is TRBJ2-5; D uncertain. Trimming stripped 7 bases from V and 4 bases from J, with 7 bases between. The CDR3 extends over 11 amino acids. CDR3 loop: CASMIGETQYF. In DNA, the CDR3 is TGTGCCAGCATGATCGGAGAGACCCAGTACTTC.

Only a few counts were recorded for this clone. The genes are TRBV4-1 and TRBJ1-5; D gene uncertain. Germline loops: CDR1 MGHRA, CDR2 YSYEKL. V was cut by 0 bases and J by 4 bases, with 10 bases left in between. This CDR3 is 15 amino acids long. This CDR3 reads CASSQEWQANQPQHF. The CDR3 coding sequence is TGCGCCAGCAGCCAAGAATGGCAGGCTAATCAGCCCCAGCATTTT.

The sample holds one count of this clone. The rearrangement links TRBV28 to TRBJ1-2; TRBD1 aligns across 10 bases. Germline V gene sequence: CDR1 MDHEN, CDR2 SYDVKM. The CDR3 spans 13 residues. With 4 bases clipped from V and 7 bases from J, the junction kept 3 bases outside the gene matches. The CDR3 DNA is TGTGCCAGCAGTTCGTGGGACAGGGGTGGCTACACCTTC. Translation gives CASSSWDRGGYTF.

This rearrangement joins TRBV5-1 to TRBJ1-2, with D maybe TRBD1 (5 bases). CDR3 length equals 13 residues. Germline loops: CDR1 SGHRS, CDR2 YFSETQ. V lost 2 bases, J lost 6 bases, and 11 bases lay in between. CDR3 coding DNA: TGCGCCAGCAGCTTAGAGCAGGGTCATGGCTACACCTTC. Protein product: CASSLEQGHGYTF.

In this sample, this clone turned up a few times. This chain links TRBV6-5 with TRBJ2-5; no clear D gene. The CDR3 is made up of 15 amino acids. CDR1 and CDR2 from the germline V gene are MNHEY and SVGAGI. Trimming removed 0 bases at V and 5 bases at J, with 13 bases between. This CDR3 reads CASSYSRSSAETQYF. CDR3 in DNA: TGTGCCAGCAGTTACTCGCGTAGCAGCGCGGAGACCCAGTACTTC.

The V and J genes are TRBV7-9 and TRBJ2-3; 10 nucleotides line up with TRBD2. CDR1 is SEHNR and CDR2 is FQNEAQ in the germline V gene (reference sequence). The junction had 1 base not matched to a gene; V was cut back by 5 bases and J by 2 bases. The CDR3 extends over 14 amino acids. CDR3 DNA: TGTGCCAGCAGCACTAGCGGGGCCACAGATACGCAGTATTTT. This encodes CASSTSGATDTQYF.

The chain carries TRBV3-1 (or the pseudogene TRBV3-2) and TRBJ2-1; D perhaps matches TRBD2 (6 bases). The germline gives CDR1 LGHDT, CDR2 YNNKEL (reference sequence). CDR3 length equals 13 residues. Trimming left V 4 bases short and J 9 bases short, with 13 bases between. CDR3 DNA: TGTGCCAGCAGCCTGTCGGGACTGCCTGAGCAGTTCTTC. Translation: CASSLSGLPEQFF.

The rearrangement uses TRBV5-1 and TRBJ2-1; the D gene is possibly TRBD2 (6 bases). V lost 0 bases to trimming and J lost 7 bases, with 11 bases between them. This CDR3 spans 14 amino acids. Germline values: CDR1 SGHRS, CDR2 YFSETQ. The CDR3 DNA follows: TGCGCCAGCAGCTTGGAGGCGGGGACTAATGAGCAGTTCTTC. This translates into CASSLEAGTNEQFF. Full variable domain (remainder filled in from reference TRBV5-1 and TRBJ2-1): KAGVTQTPRYLIKTRGQQVTLSCSPISGHRSVSWYQQTPGQGLQFLFEYFSETQRNKGNFPGRFSGRQFSNSRSEMNVSTLELGDSALYLCASSLEAGTNEQFFGPGTRLTVL.

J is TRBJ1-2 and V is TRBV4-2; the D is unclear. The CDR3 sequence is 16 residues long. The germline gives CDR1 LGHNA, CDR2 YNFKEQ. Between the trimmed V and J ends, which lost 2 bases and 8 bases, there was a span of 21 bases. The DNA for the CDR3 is TGTGCCAGCAGCCAAAAGACCTCCGCCGGGCCGGGAGGCTACACCTTC. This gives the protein CASSQKTSAGPGGYTF.

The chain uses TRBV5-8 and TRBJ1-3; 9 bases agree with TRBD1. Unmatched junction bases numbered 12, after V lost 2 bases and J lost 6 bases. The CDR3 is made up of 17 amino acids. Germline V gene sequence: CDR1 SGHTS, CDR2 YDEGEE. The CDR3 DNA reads TGTGCCAGCAGCTTCATGCCCGGGACAGGGTTTCCAAACACCATATATTTT. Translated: CASSFMPGTGFPNTIYF.

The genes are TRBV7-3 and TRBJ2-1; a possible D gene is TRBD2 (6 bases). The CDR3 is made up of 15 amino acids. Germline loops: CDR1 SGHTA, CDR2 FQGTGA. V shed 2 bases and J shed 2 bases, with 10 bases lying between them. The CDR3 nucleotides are TGTGCCAGCAGCTTAGGGGGGAGTGCCTACAATGAGCAGTTCTTC. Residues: CASSLGGSAYNEQFF.